Following are 24 T cell receptor beta chains from one sample sequenced in a study of blood T cells in healthy people across ages. Through a sample-barcoded 5' primer and a J-beta primer mix, a second PCR was run for roughly 6 to 11 cycles. TCRdb re-called the 5' RACE reads through MiXCR, storing one row per CDR3 protein. Of about 900,000 distinct CDR3 sequences detected, approximately 49% appear once; the ten largest clones hold over 10%. Sequenced: blood. The receptors here all came from a man younger than 45 in good health.

The chain couples TRBV5-1 to TRBJ1-5; TRBD1 matches 7 bases. CDR3 length equals 16 residues. V dropped 4 bases and J dropped 6; count of bases not matched to a gene: 13. In germline, CDR1 is SGHRS, CDR2 YFSETQ. DNA of the CDR3: TGCGCCAGCAGCCCGGTCGGAGGGGGCATCGGTCAGCCCCAGCATTTT. It specifies CASSPVGGGIGQPQHF.

CDR3 in DNA: TGTGCCAGCAGCCCAAGGACAGGGGGCAGTGTCCCAGATACGCAGTATTTT. Translation gives CASSPRTGGSVPDTQYF. The chain is built from TRBV7-6 and TRBJ2-3; the match to TRBD1 covers 11 bases. J was trimmed by 4 bases and V by 5 bases; bases with no gene match: 11. Germline V CDR1 and CDR2: SGHVS, FNYEAQ. The CDR3 consists of 17 residues.

This chain connects TRBV2 to TRBJ2-5, with D tentatively TRBD2 (6 bases). V was trimmed by 8 bases and J by 2 bases, leaving 12 bases between them. Looked up from germline, CDR1 is SNHLY and CDR2 is FYNNEI. The CDR3 runs to 13 residues. In nucleotides, the CDR3 is TGTGCCAGCGGGGGACTGCTACAAGAGACCCAGTACTTC. Protein sequence: CASGGLLQETQYF.

The rearrangement uses TRBV27 and TRBJ2-3; TRBD2 agrees at 8 bases. This CDR3 is 15 amino acids long. The germline V gene has CDR1 MNHEY and CDR2 SMNVEV (reference sequence). Losses at the gene ends were 8 bases for V and 2 bases for J; bases not matched to a gene: 9. CDR3 region: CASRHTSGLTDTQYF. Here the CDR3 DNA reads TGTGCCAGCCGCCATACTAGCGGACTCACAGATACGCAGTATTTT.

The genes are TRBV6-2 or TRBV6-3 and TRBJ1-2; perhaps TRBD1 as D (6 bases). The CDR3 extends over 12 amino acids. V shed 2 bases and J shed 6 bases, with 7 bases lying between them. Germline-derived CDR1 and CDR2 are MNHEY and SVGEGT. CDR3 protein: CASSYQGHGYTF. For the CDR3, the DNA is TGTGCCAGCAGTTACCAGGGGCATGGCTACACCTTC.

This chain links TRBV27 with TRBJ2-7; no reliable D call. TRBJ2-5 matches the DNA end more closely, so the J call is doubtful. The germline V gene has CDR1 MNHEY and CDR2 SMNVEV (reference sequence). The CDR3 length is 13 residues. The CDR3 loop reads CASSLLAQETQYF. The CDR3, as DNA: TGTGCCAGCAGTTTATTGGCTCAGGAGACCCAGTACTTC.

This chain links TRBV10-3 with TRBJ2-1, with 11 bases fitting TRBD2. The junction had 15 bases not matched to a gene; V was cut back by 6 bases and J by 5 bases. Germline loops: CDR1 ENHRY, CDR2 SYGVKD. The CDR3 is made up of 18 amino acids. CDR3 nucleotides: TGTGCCATCAGCGGAGGTAGCGGGGGGGCCATGATCGACAATGAGCAGTTCTTC. Protein: CAISGGSGGAMIDNEQFF.

This chain links TRBV4-1 with TRBJ1-2; D not resolved. Per germline, CDR1 MGHRA and CDR2 YSYEKL. V was clipped by 0 bases and J by 4 bases, with 15 bases between them. This CDR3 comprises 16 residues. As DNA, the CDR3 is TGCGCCAGCAGCCAAGATATCCGGTTTTTAGGCTATGGCTACACCTTC. Amino acids: CASSQDIRFLGYGYTF.

CDR3 in amino acids: CSARPRDRGTDTQYF. CDR3 DNA: TGCAGTGCTAGACCTCGGGACAGGGGCACAGATACGCAGTATTTT. The J gene is TRBJ2-3, the V gene TRBV20-1, with 9 bases lining up with TRBD1. V shed 2 bases and J 1 base; nucleotides not matched to a gene: 4. CDR3 length: 15 amino acids. Germline CDR1 reads DFQATT; CDR2 reads SNEGSKA (reference sequence).

This clonotype showed up many times. J is TRBJ2-1 and V is TRBV7-2; a possible D gene is TRBD2 (6 bases). Germline V gene lookup returns CDR1 SGHTA and CDR2 FQGNSA. V lost 3 bases and J lost 0, with 9 bases in between. The CDR3 is 15 residues long. CDR3 protein: CASSFTGVSYNEQFF. In nucleotides, the CDR3 is TGTGCCAGCAGCTTCACGGGGGTCTCCTACAATGAGCAGTTCTTC.

This clonotype was seen only a few times. The V and J genes are TRBV28 and TRBJ2-6, with D tentatively TRBD1 (6 bases). CDR3 length equals 16 residues. Trimming cost V 5 bases and J 2 bases, with 13 bases left between them. From germline, CDR1 is MDHEN and CDR2 SYDVKM. The CDR3 loop is CASSPPDRPGANVLTF. In DNA, the CDR3 is TGTGCCAGCAGTCCCCCGGACAGACCTGGGGCCAACGTCCTGACTTTC.

Of note for this clonotype: With a much larger clone just one base away, this may be a read error. The V gene is TRBV4-3, the J gene TRBJ1-2; D is unresolved. This CDR3 has 15 amino acids. Germline loops: CDR1 LGHNA, CDR2 YSLEER. The CDR3 coding sequence is TGCGCCAGCGGCCAGAGCATAAACCTTAGGGATGGCTACACCTTC. It specifies CASGQSINLRDGYTF.

V gene TRBV6-5 combines with J gene TRBJ1-6, with TRBD1 matching over 7 bases. CDR1 and CDR2 (germline): MNHEY, SVGAGI. The CDR3 contains 15 residues. The junction had 4 bases not matched to a gene; V was cut back by 0 bases and J by 8 bases. CDR3 sequence: CASSYSPDRDSPLHF. CDR3 nucleotides: TGTGCCAGCAGTTACTCGCCAGACAGGGATTCACCCCTCCACTTT.

V is TRBV3-1 and J is TRBJ1-2, with TRBD1 matching over 7 bases. This CDR3 is built from 13 residues. The J segment lost 8 bases and the V segment lost 8 bases, leaving 11 bases of the junction unmatched. CDR1 is LGHDT and CDR2 is YNNKEL in the germline V gene (reference sequence). CDR3 amino acids: CASLGGGTSGYTF. CDR3 sequence (DNA): TGTGCCAGCCTGGGAGGGGGCACGAGCGGCTACACCTTC.

The rearrangement links TRBV29-1 to TRBJ2-3, with 8 bases aligning to TRBD2. This CDR3 region has 13 residues. Germline CDR1 and CDR2: SQVTM and ANQGSEA. The J segment lost 4 bases and the V segment lost 6 bases, leaving 6 bases of the junction unmatched. Here the CDR3 DNA reads TGCAGCGTACCCGGGACTAGTGCAGATACGCAGTATTTT. Translation: CSVPGTSADTQYF.

This chain links TRBV12-3 or TRBV12-4 with TRBJ2-5, with D possibly being TRBD1 (6 bases). The length of the CDR3 is 15 residues. Trimming stripped 3 bases from V and 1 base from J, with 12 bases between. The chain's CDR3 is CASSFRTVAQETQYF. CDR3 DNA sequence: TGTGCCAGCAGTTTTAGGACAGTAGCCCAAGAGACCCAGTACTTC.

The chain is built from TRBV3-1 and TRBJ1-5; D is perhaps TRBD1 (6 bases). This CDR3 region has 16 residues. Germline V CDR1 and CDR2: LGHDT, YNNKEL (reference sequence). Trimming stripped 5 bases from V and 1 base from J, with 15 bases between. The CDR3 nucleotides read TGTGCCAGCAGCTCCTCGCATCAGGGGAGCAATCAGCCCCAGCATTTT. Its protein is CASSSSHQGSNQPQHF. Together with reference TRBV3-1 and TRBJ1-5, the CDR3 gives the full variable domain: DTAVSQTPKYLVTQMGNDKSIKCEQNLGHDTMYWYKQDSKKFLKIMFSYNNKELIINETVPNRFSPKSPDKAHLNLHINSLELGDSAVYFCASSSSHQGSNQPQHFGDGTRLSIL.

This clonotype has only one observation. The chain combines TRBV7-2 with TRBJ2-1; TRBD1 matches 7 bases. This CDR3 has 15 residues. Losses at the gene ends were 5 bases for V and 10 bases for J; bases not matched to a gene: 14. Germline CDR1 is SGHTA and CDR2 is FQGNSA. CDR3 residues: CASSAGRQGSYEQFF. As DNA, the CDR3 is TGTGCCAGCAGCGCCGGGCGACAGGGCTCCTACGAGCAGTTCTTC.

This chain joins TRBV6-1 and TRBJ1-1; D remains unclear. The V and J ends lost 3 bases and 1 base respectively, with 6 bases between them. The germline CDR1 and CDR2 sequences are MNHNS and SASEGT. The CDR3 is 13 residues long. CDR3 residues: CASSDTRNTEAFF. The CDR3 DNA sequence: TGTGCCAGCAGTGATACCAGGAACACTGAAGCTTTCTTT.

Note on this clonotype: A single base separates this from a much larger clone, so it may be a read error. It is likely a read error, because the conserved phenylalanine at the end of the CDR3 is missing. The chain uses TRBV7-9 and TRBJ2-1, with 12 bases that match TRBD2. Trimming cost V 3 bases and J 0 bases; bases outside gene matches: 9. Germline V gene lookup returns CDR1 SEHNR and CDR2 FQNEAQ (reference sequence). The CDR3 spans 19 residues. Here the CDR3 DNA reads TGTGCCAGCAGCTTCAGACTAGCGGGGGCCCAGAGCTCCTACAATGAGCAGTTCTCC. Amino acids: CASSFRLAGAQSSYNEQFS.

The gene calls are TRBV7-2 and TRBJ2-3; TRBD2 matches 15 bases. The germline V gene encodes CDR1 SGHTA and CDR2 FQGNSA. The CDR3 length is 17 residues. J lost 0 bases, V lost 6 bases, and 4 bases had no gene match. The CDR3 coding sequence is TGTGCCAGCAGTTGGACTAGCGGGGGGGGTAGCACAGATACGCAGTATTTT. Encoded protein: CASSWTSGGGSTDTQYF.

Regarding this clonotype: A read error may account for a junction end that differs from germline. The chain recombines TRBV16 with TRBJ2-1, with D uncertain. The V gene's germline CDR1 is KGHSY and CDR2 FQNENV. This CDR3 is built from 13 residues. CDR3 in amino acids: CVSSQSGYNEQFF. The CDR3 nucleotides read TGTGTCAGCAGCCAATCTGGGTACAATGAGCAGTTCTTC.

This clonotype was counted many times. V is TRBV20-1 and J is TRBJ2-7; 8 bases are shared with TRBD2. With V trimmed by 5 bases and J by 5 bases, 11 bases remained unmatched. The CDR3 runs 14 residues. Germline-derived CDR1 and CDR2 are DFQATT and SNEGSKA (reference sequence). In nucleotides, the CDR3 is TGCAGTGCTCCCTCAAATCGGGGGGGGAACGAGCAGTACTTC. Translated: CSAPSNRGGNEQYF.

The chain has TRBV4-1 and TRBJ2-5; 7 bases are a match to TRBD1. The CDR3 totals 14 residues. Trimming removed 8 bases from V and 1 base from J; junction bases left unmatched: 7. The germline V gene encodes CDR1 MGHRA and CDR2 YSYEKL. The DNA of the CDR3 is TGCGCCAGCGGACCAGGGGGATTCCAAGAGACCCAGTACTTC. Protein: CASGPGGFQETQYF.